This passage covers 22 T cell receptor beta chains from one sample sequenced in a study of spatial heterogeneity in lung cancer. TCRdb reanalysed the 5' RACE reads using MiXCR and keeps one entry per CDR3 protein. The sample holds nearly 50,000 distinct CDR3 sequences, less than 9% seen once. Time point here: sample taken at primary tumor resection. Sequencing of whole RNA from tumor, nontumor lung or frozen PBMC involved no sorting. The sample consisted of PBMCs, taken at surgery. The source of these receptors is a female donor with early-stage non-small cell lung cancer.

The CDR3 sequence is CASKGGRLAGDNEQFF. CDR3 bases: TGTGCCAGCAAAGGAGGTCGACTAGCGGGGGACAATGAGCAGTTCTTC. V is TRBV6-1 and J is TRBJ2-1; 12 bases are a match to TRBD2. Germline V gene data show CDR1 as MNHNS and CDR2 as SASEGT. This CDR3 contains 16 residues. The ends lost 7 bases at V and 5 bases at J; junction bases unmatched: 9.

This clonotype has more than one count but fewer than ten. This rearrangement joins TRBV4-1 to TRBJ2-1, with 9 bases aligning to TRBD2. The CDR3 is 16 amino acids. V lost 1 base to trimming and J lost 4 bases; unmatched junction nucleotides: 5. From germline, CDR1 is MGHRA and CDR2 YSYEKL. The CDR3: CASSQVGSGGYNEQFF. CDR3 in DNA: TGCGCCAGCAGCCAAGTAGGTAGCGGGGGATACAATGAGCAGTTCTTC.

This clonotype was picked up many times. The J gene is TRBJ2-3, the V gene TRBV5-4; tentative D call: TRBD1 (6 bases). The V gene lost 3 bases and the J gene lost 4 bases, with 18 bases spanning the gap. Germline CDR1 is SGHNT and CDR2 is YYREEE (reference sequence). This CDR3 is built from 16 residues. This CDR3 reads CASSSPSRGMADTQYF. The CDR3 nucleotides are TGTGCCAGCAGCTCCCCTAGTAGGGGGATGGCAGATACGCAGTATTTT.

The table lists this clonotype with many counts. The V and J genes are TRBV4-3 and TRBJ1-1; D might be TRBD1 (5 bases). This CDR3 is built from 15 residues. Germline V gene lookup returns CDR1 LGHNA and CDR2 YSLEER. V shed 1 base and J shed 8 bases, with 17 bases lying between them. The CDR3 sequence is CASSQVETGMAEAFF. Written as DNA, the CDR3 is TGCGCCAGCAGCCAAGTAGAAACAGGAATGGCCGAAGCTTTCTTT.

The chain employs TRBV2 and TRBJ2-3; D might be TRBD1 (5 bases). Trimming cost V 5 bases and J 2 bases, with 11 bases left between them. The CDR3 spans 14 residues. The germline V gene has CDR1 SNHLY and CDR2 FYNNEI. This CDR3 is CASSHRTNTDTQYF. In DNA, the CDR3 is TGTGCCAGCAGTCACCGGACAAACACAGATACGCAGTATTTT.

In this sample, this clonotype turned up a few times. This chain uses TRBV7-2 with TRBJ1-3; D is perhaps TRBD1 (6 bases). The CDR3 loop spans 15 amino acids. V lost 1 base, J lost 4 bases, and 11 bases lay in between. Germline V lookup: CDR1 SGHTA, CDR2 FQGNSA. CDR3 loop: CASSLVQGGGNTIYF. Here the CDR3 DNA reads TGTGCCAGCAGCTTAGTACAGGGAGGCGGAAACACCATATATTTT.

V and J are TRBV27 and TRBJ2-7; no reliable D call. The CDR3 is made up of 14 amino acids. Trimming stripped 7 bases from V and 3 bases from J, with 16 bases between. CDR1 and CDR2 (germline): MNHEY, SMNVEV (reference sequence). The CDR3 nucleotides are TGTGCCAGCAACCTATGCGGCCTTAACTACGAGCAGTACTTC. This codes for CASNLCGLNYEQYF.

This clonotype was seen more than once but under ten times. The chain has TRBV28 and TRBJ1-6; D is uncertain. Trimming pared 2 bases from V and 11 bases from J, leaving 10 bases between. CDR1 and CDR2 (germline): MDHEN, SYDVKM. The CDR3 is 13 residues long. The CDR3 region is CASSLPGPTPLHF. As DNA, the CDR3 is TGTGCCAGCAGTTTACCGGGTCCGACACCCCTCCACTTT. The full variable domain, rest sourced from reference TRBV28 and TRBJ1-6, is DVKVTQSSRYLVKRTGEKVFLECVQDMDHENMFWYRQDPGLGLRLIYFSYDVKMKEKGDIPEGYSVSREKKERFSLILESASTNQTSMYLCASSLPGPTPLHFGNGTRLTVT.

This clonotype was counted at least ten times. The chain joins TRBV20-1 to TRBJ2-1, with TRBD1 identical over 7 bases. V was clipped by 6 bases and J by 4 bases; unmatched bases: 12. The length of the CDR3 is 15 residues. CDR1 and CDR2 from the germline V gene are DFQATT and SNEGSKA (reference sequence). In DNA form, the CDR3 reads TGCAGTGCGAAGGACAGGCTAGCACCATACAATGAGCAGTTCTTC. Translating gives CSAKDRLAPYNEQFF.

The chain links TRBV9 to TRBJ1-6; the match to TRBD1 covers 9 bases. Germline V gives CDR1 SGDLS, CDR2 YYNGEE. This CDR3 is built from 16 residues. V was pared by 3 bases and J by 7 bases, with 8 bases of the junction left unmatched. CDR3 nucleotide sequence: TGTGCCAGCAGCGAACAGGGGGCTTTGGGGAATTCACCCCTCCACTTT. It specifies CASSEQGALGNSPLHF. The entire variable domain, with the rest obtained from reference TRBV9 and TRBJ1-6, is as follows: DSGVTQTPKHLITATGQRVTLRCSPRSGDLSVYWYQQSLDQGLQFLIQYYNGEERAKGNILERFSAQQFPDLHSELNLSSLELGDSALYFCASSEQGALGNSPLHFGNGTRLTVT.

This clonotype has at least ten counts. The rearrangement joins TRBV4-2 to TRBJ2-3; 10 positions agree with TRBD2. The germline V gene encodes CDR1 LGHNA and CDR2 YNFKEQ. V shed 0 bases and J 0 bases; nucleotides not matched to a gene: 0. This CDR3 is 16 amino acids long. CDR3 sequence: CASSQELAGSTDTQYF. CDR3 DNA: TGTGCCAGCAGCCAAGAACTAGCGGGGAGCACAGATACGCAGTATTTT.

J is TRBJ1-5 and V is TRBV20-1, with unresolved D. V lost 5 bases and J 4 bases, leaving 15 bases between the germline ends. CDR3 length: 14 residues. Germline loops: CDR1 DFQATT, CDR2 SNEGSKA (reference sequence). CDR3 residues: CSARPGISNQPQHF. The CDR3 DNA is TGCAGTGCTCGACCCGGGATCTCGAATCAGCCCCAGCATTTT.

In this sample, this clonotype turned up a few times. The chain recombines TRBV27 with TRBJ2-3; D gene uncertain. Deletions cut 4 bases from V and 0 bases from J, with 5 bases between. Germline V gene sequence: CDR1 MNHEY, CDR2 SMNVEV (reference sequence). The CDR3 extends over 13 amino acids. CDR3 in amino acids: CASSSHSTDTQYF. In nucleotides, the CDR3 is TGTGCCAGCAGTTCTCACAGCACAGATACGCAGTATTTT.

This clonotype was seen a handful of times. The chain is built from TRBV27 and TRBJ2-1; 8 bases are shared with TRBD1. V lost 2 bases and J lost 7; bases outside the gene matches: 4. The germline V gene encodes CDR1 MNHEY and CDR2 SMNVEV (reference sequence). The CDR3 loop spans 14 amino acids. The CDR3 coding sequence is TGTGCCAGCAGTTTAGCCTACAGGGGGAATGAGCAGTTCTTC. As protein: CASSLAYRGNEQFF.

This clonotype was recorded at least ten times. The CDR3 sequence is CASSFKGANQPQHF. The CDR3 coding sequence is TGTGCCAGCAGTTTTAAGGGGGCTAATCAGCCCCAGCATTTT. The J gene is TRBJ1-5, the V gene TRBV12-3 or TRBV12-4; 7 positions agree with TRBD1. The CDR3 spans 14 residues. Trimming removed 3 bases from V and 4 bases from J; junction bases left unmatched: 3.

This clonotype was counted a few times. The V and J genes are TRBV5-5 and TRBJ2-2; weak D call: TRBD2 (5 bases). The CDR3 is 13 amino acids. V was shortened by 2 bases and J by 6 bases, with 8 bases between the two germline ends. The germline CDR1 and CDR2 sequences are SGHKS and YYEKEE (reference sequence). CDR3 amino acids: CASSFDGAGELFF. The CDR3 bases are TGTGCCAGCAGCTTCGACGGGGCCGGGGAGCTGTTTTTT.

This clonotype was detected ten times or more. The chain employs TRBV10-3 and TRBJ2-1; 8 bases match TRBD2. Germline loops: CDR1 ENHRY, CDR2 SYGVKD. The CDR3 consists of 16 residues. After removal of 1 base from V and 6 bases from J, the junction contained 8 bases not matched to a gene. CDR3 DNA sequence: TGTGCCATCAGTGAGTTACCGGGACTAGGGGTCAATGAGCAGTTCTTC. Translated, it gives CAISELPGLGVNEQFF.

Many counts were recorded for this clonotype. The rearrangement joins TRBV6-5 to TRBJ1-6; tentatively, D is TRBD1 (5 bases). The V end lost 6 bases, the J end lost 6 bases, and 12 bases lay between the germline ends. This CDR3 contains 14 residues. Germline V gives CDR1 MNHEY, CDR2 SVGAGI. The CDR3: CASRLDSSNSPLHF. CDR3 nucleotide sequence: TGTGCCAGCAGACTCGACAGCTCTAATTCACCCCTCCACTTT.

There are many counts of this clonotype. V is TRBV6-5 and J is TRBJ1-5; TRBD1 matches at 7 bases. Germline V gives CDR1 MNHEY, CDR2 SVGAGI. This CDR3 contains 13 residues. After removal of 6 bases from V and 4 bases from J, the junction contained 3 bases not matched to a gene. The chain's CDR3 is CASSGQANQPQHF. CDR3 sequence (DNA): TGTGCCAGCAGCGGACAGGCGAATCAGCCCCAGCATTTT.

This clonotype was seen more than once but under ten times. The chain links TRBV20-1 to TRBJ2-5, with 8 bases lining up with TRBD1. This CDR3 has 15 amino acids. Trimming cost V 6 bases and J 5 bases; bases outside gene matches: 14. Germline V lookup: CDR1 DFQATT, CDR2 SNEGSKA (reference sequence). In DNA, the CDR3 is TGCAGTGCCATTGCCTATTCGGACAGGGTTGAGACCCAGTACTTC. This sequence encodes CSAIAYSDRVETQYF.

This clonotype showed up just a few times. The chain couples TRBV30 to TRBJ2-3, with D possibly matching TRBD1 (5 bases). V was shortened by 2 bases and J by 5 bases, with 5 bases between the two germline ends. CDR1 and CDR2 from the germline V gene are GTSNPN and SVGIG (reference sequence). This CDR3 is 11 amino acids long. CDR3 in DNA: TGTGCCTGGAGTAGGGGAGATACGCAGTATTTT. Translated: CAWSRGDTQYF. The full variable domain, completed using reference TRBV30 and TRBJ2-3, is SQTIHQWPATLVQPVGSPLSLECTVEGTSNPNLYWYRQAAGRGLQLLFYSVGIGQISSEVPQNLSASRPQDRQFILSSKKLLLSDSGFYLCAWSRGDTQYFGPGTRLTVL.

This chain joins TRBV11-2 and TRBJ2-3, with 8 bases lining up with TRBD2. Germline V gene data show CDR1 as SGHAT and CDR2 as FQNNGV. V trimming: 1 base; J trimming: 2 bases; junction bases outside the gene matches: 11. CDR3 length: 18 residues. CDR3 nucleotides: TGTGCCAGCAGCTTAGTCCACTCGGGGCGGGGGGCCACAGATACGCAGTATTTT. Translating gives CASSLVHSGRGATDTQYF.